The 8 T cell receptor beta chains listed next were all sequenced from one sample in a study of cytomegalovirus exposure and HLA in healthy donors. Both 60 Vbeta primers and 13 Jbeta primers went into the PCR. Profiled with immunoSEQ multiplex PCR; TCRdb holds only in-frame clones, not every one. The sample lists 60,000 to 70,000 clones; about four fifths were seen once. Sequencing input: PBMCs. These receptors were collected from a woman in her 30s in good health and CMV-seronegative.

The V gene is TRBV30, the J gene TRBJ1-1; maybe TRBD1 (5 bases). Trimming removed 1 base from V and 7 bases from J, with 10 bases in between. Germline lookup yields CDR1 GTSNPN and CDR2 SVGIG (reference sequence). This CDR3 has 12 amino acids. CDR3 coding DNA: TGTGCCTGGAGTGAGGGGTCGGTTGAAGCTTTCTTT. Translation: CAWSEGSVEAFF.

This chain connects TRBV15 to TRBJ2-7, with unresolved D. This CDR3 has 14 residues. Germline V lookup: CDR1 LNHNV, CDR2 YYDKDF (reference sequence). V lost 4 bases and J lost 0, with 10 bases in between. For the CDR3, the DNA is TGTGCCACCAGCACAGGTGAAAGCTCCTACGAGCAGTACTTC. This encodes CATSTGESSYEQYF.

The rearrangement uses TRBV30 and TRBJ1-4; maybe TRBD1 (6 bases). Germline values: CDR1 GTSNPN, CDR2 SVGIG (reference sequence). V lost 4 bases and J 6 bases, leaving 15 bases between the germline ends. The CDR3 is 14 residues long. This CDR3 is CAWTPGARDEKLFF. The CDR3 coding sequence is TGTGCCTGGACCCCAGGGGCTCGAGATGAAAAACTGTTTTTT.

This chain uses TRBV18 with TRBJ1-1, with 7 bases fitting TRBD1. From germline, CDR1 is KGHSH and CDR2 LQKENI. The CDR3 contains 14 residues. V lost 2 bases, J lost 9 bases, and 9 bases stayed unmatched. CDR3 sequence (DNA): TGTGCCAGCTCACCAATCGAAGGACAGGAGAAAGCTTTCTTT. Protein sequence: CASSPIEGQEKAFF.

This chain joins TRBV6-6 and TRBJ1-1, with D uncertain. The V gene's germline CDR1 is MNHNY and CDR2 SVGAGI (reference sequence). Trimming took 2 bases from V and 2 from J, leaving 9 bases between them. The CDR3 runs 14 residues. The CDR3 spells CASSYVGVNTEAFF. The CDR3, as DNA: TGTGCCAGCAGTTACGTCGGAGTCAACACTGAAGCTTTCTTT.

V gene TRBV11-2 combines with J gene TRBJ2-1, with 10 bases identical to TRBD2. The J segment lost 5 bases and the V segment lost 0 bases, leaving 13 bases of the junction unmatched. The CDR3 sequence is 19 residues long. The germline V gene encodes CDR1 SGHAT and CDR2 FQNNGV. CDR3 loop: CASSLDPLSSGSLDNEQFF. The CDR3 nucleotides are TGTGCCAGCAGCTTAGACCCGCTTTCTAGCGGGAGTCTCGACAATGAGCAGTTCTTC.

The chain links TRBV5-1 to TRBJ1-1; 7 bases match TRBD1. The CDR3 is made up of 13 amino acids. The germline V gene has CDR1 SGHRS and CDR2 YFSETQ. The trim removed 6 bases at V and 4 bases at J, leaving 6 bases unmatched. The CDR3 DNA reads TGCGCCAGCACACCGGGGGACAGCACTGAAGCTTTCTTT. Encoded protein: CASTPGDSTEAFF.

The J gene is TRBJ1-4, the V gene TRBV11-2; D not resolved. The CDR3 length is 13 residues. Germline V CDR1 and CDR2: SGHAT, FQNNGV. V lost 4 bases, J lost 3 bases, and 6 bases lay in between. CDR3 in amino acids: CASSYSPNEKLFF. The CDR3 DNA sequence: TGTGCCAGCAGCTACAGTCCTAATGAAAAACTGTTTTTT.